A single sample gave rise to the 10 T cell receptor beta chains below, sequenced in a study of T-cell memory formation after mild COVID-19. TCRdb used MiXCR to reprocess the 5' RACE reads, holding one entry per CDR3 protein. The profile shows roughly 130,000 distinct CDR3 sequences, 5% to 6.5% of them singletons. The sequencing sample was made of PBMCs or a T cell subset sorted from them (not recorded which). Every receptor here comes from an adult woman who had mild COVID-19 (a few samples of this study predate the infection). Cell type and time point are not known.

At least ten counts were recorded for this clonotype. The genes are TRBV29-1 and TRBJ2-7; 9 positions agree with TRBD1. Germline V gene data show CDR1 as SQVTM and CDR2 as ANQGSEA. With V trimmed by 3 bases and J by 2 bases, 2 bases remained unmatched. The CDR3 covers 13 residues. CDR3 sequence: CSVDGTGTYEQYF. Written as DNA, the CDR3 is TGCAGCGTTGACGGGACAGGGACCTACGAGCAGTACTTC.

The rearrangement joins TRBV5-4 to TRBJ2-1, with a weak D call TRBD1 (6 bases). Germline V gives CDR1 SGHNT, CDR2 YYREEE (reference sequence). Trimming removed 4 bases at V and 5 bases at J, with 19 bases between. CDR3 size: 16 residues. Here the CDR3 DNA reads TGTGCCAGCAGCCCAGGGACACCGGTTACCAACAATGAGCAGTTCTTC. Protein sequence: CASSPGTPVTNNEQFF.

V usage is TRBV29-1 and J usage is TRBJ1-2, with a tentative D call TRBD1 (5 bases). The CDR3 length is 13 residues. The germline CDR1 and CDR2 sequences are SQVTM and ANQGSEA. Trimming cost V 6 bases and J 6 bases, with 17 bases left between them. The CDR3 DNA follows: TGCAGCGTATGGCCCCGCCAGGGAAATGGCTACACCTTC. It translates to CSVWPRQGNGYTF. The full variable domain, its missing parts supplied by reference TRBV29-1 and TRBJ1-2, is SAVISQKPSRDICQRGTSLTIQCQVDSQVTMMFWYRQQPGQSLTLIATANQGSEATYESGFVIDKFPISRPNLTFSTLTVSNMSPEDSSIYLCSVWPRQGNGYTFGSGTRLTVV.

The table lists this clonotype with a few counts. CDR3 protein: CASSGGAANTGELFF. CDR3 DNA sequence: TGCGCCAGCAGCGGCGGGGCCGCGAACACCGGGGAGCTGTTTTTT. This chain connects TRBV5-1 to TRBJ2-2; D is perhaps TRBD2 (6 bases). The CDR3 runs to 15 residues. Germline V CDR1 and CDR2: SGHRS, YFSETQ. Trimming stripped 4 bases from V and 0 bases from J, with 10 bases between. The variable domain in full, with the rest retrieved from reference TRBV5-1 and TRBJ2-2, is KAGVTQTPRYLIKTRGQQVTLSCSPISGHRSVSWYQQTPGQGLQFLFEYFSETQRNKGNFPGRFSGRQFSNSRSEMNVSTLELGDSALYLCASSGGAANTGELFFGEGSRLTVL.

This clonotype was counted many times. This sequence joins TRBV12-3 or TRBV12-4 and TRBJ1-2; D gene ambiguous. This CDR3 region has 12 residues. Trimming took off 6 bases at V and 4 bases at J, with 9 bases between the two ends. CDR3 loop: CASSPNSYGYTF. The DNA of the CDR3 is TGTGCCAGCAGCCCCAACAGCTATGGCTACACCTTC.

The table lists this clonotype with a few counts. The J gene is TRBJ1-2, the V gene TRBV5-1; 10 bases match TRBD1. V shed 3 bases, J shed 6 bases, and the junction held 5 bases outside the gene matches. From germline, CDR1 is SGHRS and CDR2 YFSETQ. There are 14 residues in the CDR3. The CDR3 sequence: CASSSGQGSDGYTF. In nucleotides, the CDR3 is TGCGCCAGCAGCTCGGGACAGGGGAGCGATGGCTACACCTTC.

This clonotype came up many times. The chain employs TRBV20-1 and TRBJ2-7; 9 bases are shared with TRBD1. V was clipped by 0 bases and J by 7 bases; unmatched bases: 10. CDR3 size: 15 residues. CDR1 and CDR2 from the germline V gene are DFQATT and SNEGSKA (reference sequence). CDR3 protein: CSARDVSQGAQEQYF. The DNA for the CDR3 is TGCAGTGCTAGAGATGTGTCACAGGGGGCGCAAGAGCAGTACTTC.

Only a few counts were recorded for this clonotype. J is TRBJ2-7 and V is TRBV5-4; D may correspond to TRBD1 or TRBD2 (6 bases each). The V end was cut by 0 bases, the J end by 7 bases, with 11 bases between. CDR3 length: 13 amino acids. CDR1 is SGHNT and CDR2 is YYREEE in the germline V gene (reference sequence). The CDR3 spells CASSLVGAGEQYF. The CDR3 DNA sequence: TGTGCCAGCAGCTTGGTGGGGGCGGGGGAGCAGTACTTC.

At least ten counts were recorded for this clonotype. In DNA, the CDR3 is TGTGCCAGCAGCTTCGGGCACCGGCCCTCTTACGAGCAGTACTTC. Translation gives CASSFGHRPSYEQYF. V usage is TRBV7-9 and J usage is TRBJ2-7, with no clear D. The CDR3 length is 15 residues. The germline gives CDR1 SEHNR, CDR2 FQNEAQ (reference sequence). Trimming left V 3 bases short and J 4 bases short, with 16 bases between.

This clonotype showed up many times. This sequence joins TRBV20-1 and TRBJ2-1; 7 nucleotides match TRBD2. The length of the CDR3 is 16 residues. CDR1 is DFQATT, CDR2 SNEGSKA, per germline (reference sequence). Trimming removed 5 bases from V and 9 bases from J; junction bases left unmatched: 19. The CDR3, as DNA: TGCAGTGCTGGAGGGACTACGCCACTCCGAGCGCCTGAGCAGTTCTTC. Amino acid sequence: CSAGGTTPLRAPEQFF.